This T cell receptor (beta chain) was recorded in a study of CXCR3-negative and CXCR3-positive naive CD8 T cells. Study at large: The libraries together contributed 140 million or so TRB reads, each supplying about 1.5 +/- 0.3 million. Findings and caveats of the study: The study found CXCR3 expression partially decreased after cryopreservation and ran most assays on fresh PBMCs. Both naive subsets had comparably high diversity; memory CD8+ cells much lower. Researchers reported similar TRBV-TRBJ usage in naive CXCR3-negative and CXCR3-positive cells, though memory differed.

As regards this clonotype: Its antigen is not identified.

The libraries of TRB cDNA were constructed through 5' RACE using UMI labels. TCRdb re-called the 5' RACE reads, yielding one record per CDR3 amino acid sequence without DNA. This sample contains over 55,000 distinct CDR3 sequences. This CDR3 spans 15 amino acids. Germline CDR1 SGHDN, CDR2 FVKESK. Sequenced: memory CD8+ T cells from blood. The chain carries TRBV14 and TRBJ2-7. The sequence came from a human donor in good health. Some clones in this sample may be carry-over from other donors' samples. CDR3 region: CASSQSRGSSYEQYF.